This TCR beta chain originates from a study of identical twins' blood T cells. This clonotype was observed a handful of times. Its antigen is currently unknown. Per germline, CDR1 SGHRS and CDR2 YFSETQ. V lost 4 bases and J lost 11, with 18 bases in between. CDR3 length equals 13 residues. TCRdb reanalysed the 5' RACE reads using MiXCR and keeps one entry per CDR3 protein. Of a few hundred thousand distinct CDR3 sequences listed, more than 25% were seen once; the top ten hold about 6%. Overall study findings and caveats: Out-of-frame TCRbeta clonotypes reportedly had markedly more similar V usage in twins than unrelated donors.

This clonotype originated in a woman aged 18-55 years in good health. Sample: PBMCs. The chain is built from TRBV5-1 and TRBJ1-1, with D perhaps TRBD1 (5 bases). CDR3 residues: CASSVRQLGEAFF. DNA for the CDR3: TGCGCCAGCAGCGTACGACAGCTAGGGGAGGCTTTCTTT.